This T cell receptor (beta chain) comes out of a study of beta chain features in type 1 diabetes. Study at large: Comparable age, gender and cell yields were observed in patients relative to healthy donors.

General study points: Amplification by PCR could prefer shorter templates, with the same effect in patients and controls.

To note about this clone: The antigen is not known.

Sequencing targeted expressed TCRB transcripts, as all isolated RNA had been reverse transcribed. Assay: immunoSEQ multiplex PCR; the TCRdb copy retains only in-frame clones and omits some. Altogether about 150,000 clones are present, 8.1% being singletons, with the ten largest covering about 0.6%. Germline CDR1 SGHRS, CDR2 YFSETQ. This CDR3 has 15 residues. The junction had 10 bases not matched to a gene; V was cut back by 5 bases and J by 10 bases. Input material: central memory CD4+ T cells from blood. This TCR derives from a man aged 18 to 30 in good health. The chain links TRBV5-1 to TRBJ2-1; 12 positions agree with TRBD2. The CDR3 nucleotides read TGCGCCAGCAGAAGGACTAGCGGGACCCACGGGGAGCAGTTCTTC. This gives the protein CASRRTSGTHGEQFF.